This is a list of T cell receptor beta chains from one sample in a study of breast tumors, draining lymph nodes, adjacent tissues. TCRdb reanalysed the multiplex PCR reads using MiXCR and keeps one entry per CDR3 protein. The sample holds roughly 130,000 distinct CDR3 sequences, roughly 33% seen once. Material: axillary lymph node tissue. The receptors come from a female donor with breast cancer. Some clones in this sample may be carry-over from other donors' samples. CDR3s include the opening cysteine and the closing phenylalanine or tryptophan. The D gene is left open where the match is weak. A row's size may be missing; if present it is once, few, many or a size class.

d_gene	abundance	j_gene	v_gene	CDR3nt	CDR3aa
-	-	TRBJ1-1	TRBV13	TGTGCCAGCAGCCCCGCAGGGTCCAAGGCGAACACTGAAGCTTTCTTT	CASSPAGSKANTEAFF
TRBD1	many	TRBJ1-2	TRBV20-1	TGCAGTGCCAGAGGGGGCTTGGACTATGGCTACACCTTC	CSARGGLDYGYTF
TRBD1	many	TRBJ1-2	TRBV7-9	TGTGCCAGCAGCTTGCCGGGACAGGCGACAGGAGGCTATGGCTACACCTTC	CASSLPGQATGGYGYTF
-	many	TRBJ2-5	TRBV3-1	TGTGCCAGCAGCCAACAGTCGGCCCAGTACTTC	CASSQQSAQYF
-	many	TRBJ2-2	TRBV4-3	TGCGCCAGCAGCCAACTGAAGGGGGAGCTGTTTTTT	CASSQLKGELFF
TRBD1	once	TRBJ2-1	TRBV20-1	TGCAGTGCTAGAACGCCCGGGACAGGGAATGAGCAGTTCTTC	CSARTPGTGNEQFF
TRBD2	few	TRBJ2-5	TRBV28	TGTGCCAGCATCGGGGGGGGCCGGACCCAGTACTTC	CASIGGGRTQYF
-	many	TRBJ1-6	TRBV27	TGTGCCAGCAGTTTAATTGGCGGATCACCCCTCCACTTT	CASSLIGGSPLHF
TRBD1	many	TRBJ1-2	TRBV29-1	TGCAGCGTTGAACCCACAGGGGGTATCTATGGCTACACCTTC	CSVEPTGGIYGYTF
-	many	TRBJ1-3	TRBV7-6	TGTGCCAGCAGCTTGCAAGGGGTCTCTGGAAACACCATATATTTT	CASSLQGVSGNTIYF
TRBD1	many	TRBJ1-3	TRBV5-1	TGCGCCAGCAGCTCGGGACAGGACCCTACCGACTCTGGAAACACCATATATTTT	CASSSGQDPTDSGNTIYF
TRBD2	-	TRBJ2-3	TRBV7-9	TGTGCCAGCAGCCTTTGGGGACTACCATGGGATACGCAGTATTTT	CASSLWGLPWDTQYF
-	many	TRBJ1-4	TRBV6-1	TGTGCCAGCACTCTCCCCAAGGAAAAACTGTTTTTT	CASTLPKEKLFF
-	many	TRBJ1-3	TRBV12-5	TGTGCTAGTGGTTTGGTACCCGGGAGCACCATATATTTT	CASGLVPGSTIYF
-	many	TRBJ1-5	TRBV6-6	TGTGCCAGCAGTCACTCGGGGGGCCAGAGCGGCGGTCAGCCCCAGCATTTT	CASSHSGGQSGGQPQHF
TRBD2	many	TRBJ2-5	TRBV6-5	TGTGCCAGCAGGGGAGGGCGGGCACAAGAGACCCAGTACTTC	CASRGGRAQETQYF
-	-	TRBJ2-7	TRBV20-1	TGCAGTGCTAGAGGTACGCGACAGTCAACCTACGAGCAGTACTTC	CSARGTRQSTYEQYF
TRBD2	many	TRBJ2-7	TRBV30	TGTGCCTGGAGTCAGGGACTACTCTACGAGCAGTACTTC	CAWSQGLLYEQYF
-	many	TRBJ1-2	TRBV5-6	TGTGCCAGCAGCTTGGAAAACGGAGCTAACTATGGCTACACCTTC	CASSLENGANYGYTF
-	-	TRBJ1-4	TRBV3-1	TGTGCCAGCAGCCGTAGGACAGTTAATGAAAAACTGTTTTTT	CASSRRTVNEKLFF
-	few	TRBJ1-1	TRBV7-8	TGTGCCAGCAGCTCCCCCAGGGGTGCGGGGCTGAACACTGAAGCTTTCTTT	CASSSPRGAGLNTEAFF
-	many	TRBJ1-5	TRBV18	TGTGCCAGCTCACCACAGGGTCAGCCCCAGCATTTT	CASSPQGQPQHF
-	few	TRBJ1-1	TRBV28	TGTGCCAGCAGTCCCCTCGGGGAGAGCGCTTTCTTT	CASSPLGESAFF
-	-	TRBJ1-6	TRBV5-4	TGTGCCAGCAGCCTACACTCCGGGGTGGCTTCTAATTCACCCCTCCACTTT	CASSLHSGVASNSPLHF
-	many	TRBJ2-1	TRBV2	TGTGCCAGCAATGGGGGGAGCTCCTACAATGAGCAGTTCTTC	CASNGGSSYNEQFF
-	many	TRBJ2-5	TRBV19	TGTGCCAGTAGAAGCAGGAGGGGGGTCGCGGAGACCCAGTACTTC	CASRSRRGVAETQYF